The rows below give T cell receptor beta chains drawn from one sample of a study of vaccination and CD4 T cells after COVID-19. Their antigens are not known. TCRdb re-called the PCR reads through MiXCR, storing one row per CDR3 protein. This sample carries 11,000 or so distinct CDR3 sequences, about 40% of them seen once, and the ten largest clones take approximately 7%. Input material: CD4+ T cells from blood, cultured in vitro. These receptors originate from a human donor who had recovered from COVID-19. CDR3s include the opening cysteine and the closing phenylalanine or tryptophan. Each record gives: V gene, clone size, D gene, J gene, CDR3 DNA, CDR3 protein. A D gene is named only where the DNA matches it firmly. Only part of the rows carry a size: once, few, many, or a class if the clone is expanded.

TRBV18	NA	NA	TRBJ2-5	TGTGCCAGCTCACCACCGGGAATCGGGGAGACTCAGTACTTC	CASSPPGIGETQYF
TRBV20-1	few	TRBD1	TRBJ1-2	TGCAGTGCTAGAGCCCCGACAGGGGGCTTGTATGGCTACACCTTC	CSARAPTGGLYGYTF
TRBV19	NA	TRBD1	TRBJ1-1	TGTGCCAGTAGTATATTGGGACAGGGGAGGAGCACTGAAGCTTTCTTT	CASSILGQGRSTEAFF
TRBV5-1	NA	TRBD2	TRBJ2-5	TGCGCCAGCATGTTGACTAGCGGAGGGCAAGAGACCCAGTACTTC	CASMLTSGGQETQYF
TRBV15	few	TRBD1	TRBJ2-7	TGTGCCACCAGCAGAGATCGCGGGACAGGGTCTTACGAGCAGTACTTC	CATSRDRGTGSYEQYF
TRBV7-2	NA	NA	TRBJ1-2	TGTGCCAGCAGCTTGGGGGACTACTATGGCTACACCTTC	CASSLGDYYGYTF
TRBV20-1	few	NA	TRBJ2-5	TGCAGTGCAACGGAACAATTGGAGACCCAGTACTTC	CSATEQLETQYF
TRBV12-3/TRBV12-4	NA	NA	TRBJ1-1	TGTGCCAGCAGCCTGGAGGGAACTGAAGCTTTCTTT	CASSLEGTEAFF
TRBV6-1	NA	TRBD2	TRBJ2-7	TGTGCCAGCAGTCAAACTAGCGGGAGGGGAGGGGAGCAGTACTTC	CASSQTSGRGGEQYF
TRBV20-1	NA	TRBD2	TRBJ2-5	TGCAGTGCTAGAGTGGGACTAGCTCGTGAGACCCAGTACTTC	CSARVGLARETQYF
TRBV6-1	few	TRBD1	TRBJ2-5	TGTGCCAGCAGCTTGGACAGGGGGCTGGAGACCCAGTACTTC	CASSLDRGLETQYF
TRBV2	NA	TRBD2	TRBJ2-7	TGTGCCAGCAGTGGGACAGATAGACTAGCGATCATCTACGAGCAGTACTTC	CASSGTDRLAIIYEQYF
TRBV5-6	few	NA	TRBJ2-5	TGTGCCAGCAGCCTTAAGAGGGGAGAGACCCAGTACTTC	CASSLKRGETQYF
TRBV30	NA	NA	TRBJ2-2	TGTGCCTGCCCCTATGGGCGGACTTTGAACACCGGGGAGCTGTTTTTT	CACPYGRTLNTGELFF
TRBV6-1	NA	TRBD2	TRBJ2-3	TGTGCCAGCACCCGGACTAGCGTGGCACCAGATACGCAGTATTTT	CASTRTSVAPDTQYF
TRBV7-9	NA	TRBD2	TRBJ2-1	TGTGCCAGCAGCTTAATTCCTAGCGGTGAGCAGTTCTTC	CASSLIPSGEQFF
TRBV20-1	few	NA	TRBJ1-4	TGCAGTGCTAGCCTCATCCACTCTGAAAAACTGTTTTTT	CSASLIHSEKLFF
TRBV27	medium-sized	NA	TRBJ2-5	TGTGCCAGCAGAGTGGGGATGGTTGGCCAAGAGACCCAGTACTTC	CASRVGMVGQETQYF
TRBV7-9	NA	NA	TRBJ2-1	TGTGCCAGCAGCTTACCACTTAGGATCCAACCCTACAATGAGCAGTTCTTC	CASSLPLRIQPYNEQFF
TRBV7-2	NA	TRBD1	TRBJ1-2	TGTGCCAGCAGCCGACAGGGCTATGGCTACACCTTC	CASSRQGYGYTF
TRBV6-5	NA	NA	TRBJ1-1	TGTGCCAGCAGTTATCTCAGGAACATGAACACTGAAGCTTTCTTT	CASSYLRNMNTEAFF
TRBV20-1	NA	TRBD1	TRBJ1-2	TGCAGTGCTAGAGATTCCGGGACAGGGGGTGGCTACACCTTC	CSARDSGTGGGYTF
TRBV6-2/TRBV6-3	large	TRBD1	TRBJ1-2	TGTGCCAGCAGTTACCAGAGGGGGCTTCATGGCTACACCTTC	CASSYQRGLHGYTF
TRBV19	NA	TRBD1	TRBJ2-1	TGTGCCAGTAGCCAAACCGGGACAGGGGGGAATGAGCAGTTCTTC	CASSQTGTGGNEQFF
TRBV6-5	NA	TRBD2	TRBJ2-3	TGTGCCAGCAGTTACGGGGGGGTGCCCCTCACAGATACGCAGTATTTT	CASSYGGVPLTDTQYF
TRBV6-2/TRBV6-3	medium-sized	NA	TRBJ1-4	TGTGCCAGCAGTTACGCGGGGGCATCAAGTGAAAAACTGTTTTTT	CASSYAGASSEKLFF